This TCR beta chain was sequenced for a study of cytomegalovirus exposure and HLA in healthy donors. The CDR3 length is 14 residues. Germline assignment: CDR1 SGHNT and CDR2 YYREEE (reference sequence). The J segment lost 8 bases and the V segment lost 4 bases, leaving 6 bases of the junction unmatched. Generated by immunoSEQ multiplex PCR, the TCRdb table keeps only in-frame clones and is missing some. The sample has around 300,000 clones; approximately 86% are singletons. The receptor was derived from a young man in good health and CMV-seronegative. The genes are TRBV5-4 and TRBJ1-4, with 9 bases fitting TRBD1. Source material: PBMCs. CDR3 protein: CASSRDRVQEKLFF. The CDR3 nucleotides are TGTGCCAGCAGCCGGGACAGGGTTCAGGAAAAACTGTTTTTT.